This TCR beta chain was sequenced during a study of glioma-infiltrating T cells. Points from the study as a whole: Gliomas, especially low-grade, showed above-expected tissue-blood divergence; non-neoplastic patients showed below.

Germline V lookup: CDR1 MNHEY, CDR2 SMNVEV (reference sequence). The CDR3 extends over 15 amino acids. Trimming left V 6 bases short and J 6 bases short, with 20 bases between. This clonotype ranks as medium-sized. As yet, its antigen is unknown. The iRepertoire nested amplicon-rescue multiplex PCR amplified TCR alpha and beta CDR3s from RNA. TCRdb ran MiXCR on the multiplex PCR reads and lists one entry per CDR3 protein. The data contain around 10,000 distinct CDR3 sequences, 56% of them singletons. The chain couples TRBV27 to TRBJ1-2; D remains unclear. The sample was glioma tissue, nonneoplastic brain tissue, or PBMCs (not recorded which). The TCR originated in a human donor with low-grade glioma or glioblastoma, undergoing nonglioma brain surgery, or in good health (not recorded which). The CDR3 DNA is TGTGCCAGCAGGCTCCGGACGGAGCACCGGGATGGCTACACCTTC. Translated, it gives CASRLRTEHRDGYTF.